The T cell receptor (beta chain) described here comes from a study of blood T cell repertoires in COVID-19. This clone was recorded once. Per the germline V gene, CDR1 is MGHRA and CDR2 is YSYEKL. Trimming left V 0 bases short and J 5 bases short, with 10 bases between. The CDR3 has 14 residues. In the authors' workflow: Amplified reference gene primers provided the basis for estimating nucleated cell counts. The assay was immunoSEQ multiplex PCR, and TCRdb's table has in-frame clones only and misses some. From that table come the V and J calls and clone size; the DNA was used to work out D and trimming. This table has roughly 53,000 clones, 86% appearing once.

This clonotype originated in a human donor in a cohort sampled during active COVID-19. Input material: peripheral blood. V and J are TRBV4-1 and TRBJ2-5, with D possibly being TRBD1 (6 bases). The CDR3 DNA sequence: TGCGCCAGCAGCCAAGATCCAGGGGAGGAGACCCAGTACTTC. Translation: CASSQDPGEETQYF.